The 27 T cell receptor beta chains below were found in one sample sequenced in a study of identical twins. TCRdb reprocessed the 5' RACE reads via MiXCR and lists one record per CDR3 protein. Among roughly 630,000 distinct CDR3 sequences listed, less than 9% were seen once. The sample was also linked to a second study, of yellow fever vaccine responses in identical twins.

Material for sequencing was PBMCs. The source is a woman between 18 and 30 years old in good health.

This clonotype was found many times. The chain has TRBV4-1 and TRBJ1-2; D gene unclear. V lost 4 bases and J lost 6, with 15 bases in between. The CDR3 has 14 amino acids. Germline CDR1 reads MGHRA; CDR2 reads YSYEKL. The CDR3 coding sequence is TGCGCCAGCAGCCTCAACGGCATCCTCCATGGCTACACCTTC. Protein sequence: CASSLNGILHGYTF.

The CDR3 DNA reads TGTGCCAGTTGTAGCGGGGCCAGGTGGGAGACCCAGTACTTC. Translating it yields CASCSGARWETQYF. This chain links TRBV7-8 with TRBJ2-5; 8 nucleotides match TRBD2. The V gene end was trimmed by 9 bases and the J gene end by 5 bases; junction bases not matched to a gene: 11. This CDR3 is 14 amino acids long. Germline V lookup: CDR1 SGHVS, CDR2 FQNEAQ.

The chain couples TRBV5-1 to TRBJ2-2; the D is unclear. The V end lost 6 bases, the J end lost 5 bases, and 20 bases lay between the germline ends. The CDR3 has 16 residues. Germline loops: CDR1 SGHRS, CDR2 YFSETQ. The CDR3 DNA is TGCGCCAGCACCCTATCAGAGGATTTAACAACCGGGGAGCTGTTTTTT. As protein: CASTLSEDLTTGELFF.

The CDR3 DNA reads TGCAGCGCCCAGGGGACAGCCCCTAGTGGCGAGCAGTACTTC. It encodes CSAQGTAPSGEQYF. This chain uses TRBV29-1 with TRBJ2-7; 7 bases agree with TRBD1. Trimming took 7 bases from V and 6 from J; bases not matched to a gene: 15. Germline CDR1 reads SQVTM; CDR2 reads ANQGSEA. The CDR3 consists of 14 residues.

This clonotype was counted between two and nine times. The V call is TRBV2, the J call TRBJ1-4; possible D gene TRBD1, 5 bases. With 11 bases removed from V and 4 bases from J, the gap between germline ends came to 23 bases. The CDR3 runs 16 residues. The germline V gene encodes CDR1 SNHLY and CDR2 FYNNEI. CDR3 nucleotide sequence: TGTGCCGCCCTGGACGGACACTCTACCCTTAATGAAAAACTGTTTTTT. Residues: CAALDGHSTLNEKLFF.

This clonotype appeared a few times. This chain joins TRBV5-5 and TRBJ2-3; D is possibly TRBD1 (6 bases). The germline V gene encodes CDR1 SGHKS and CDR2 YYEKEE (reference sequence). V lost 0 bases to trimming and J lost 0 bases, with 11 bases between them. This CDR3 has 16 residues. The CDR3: CASSLGAGVSTDTQYF. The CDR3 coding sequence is TGTGCCAGCAGCTTGGGAGCAGGGGTTAGCACAGATACGCAGTATTTT. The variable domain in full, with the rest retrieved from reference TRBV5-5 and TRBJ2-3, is DAGVTQSPTHLIKTRGQQVTLRCSPISGHKSVSWYQQVLGQGPQFIFQYYEKEERGRGNFPDRFSARQFPNYSSELNVNALLLGDSALYLCASSLGAGVSTDTQYFGPGTRLTVL.

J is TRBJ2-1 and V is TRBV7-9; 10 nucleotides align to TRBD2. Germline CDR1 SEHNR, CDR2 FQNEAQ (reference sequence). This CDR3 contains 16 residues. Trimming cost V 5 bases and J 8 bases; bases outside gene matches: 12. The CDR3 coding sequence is TGTGCCAGCAGCCCCGGGGTAGCGGGAGGTTCTGATGAGCAGTTCTTC. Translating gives CASSPGVAGGSDEQFF.

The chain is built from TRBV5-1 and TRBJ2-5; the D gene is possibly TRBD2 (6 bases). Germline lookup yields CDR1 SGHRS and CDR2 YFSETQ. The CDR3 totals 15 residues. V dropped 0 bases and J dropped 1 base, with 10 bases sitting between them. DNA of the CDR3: TGCGCCAGCAGCTTGGGCGGGGTGGGCCAAGAGACCCAGTACTTC. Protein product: CASSLGGVGQETQYF.

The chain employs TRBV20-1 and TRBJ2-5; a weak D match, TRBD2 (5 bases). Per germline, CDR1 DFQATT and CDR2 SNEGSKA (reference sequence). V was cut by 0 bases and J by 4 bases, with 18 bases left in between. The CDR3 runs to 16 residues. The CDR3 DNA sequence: TGCAGTGCTAGAGATGTGGGAGTCCGGGGTAGAGAGACCCAGTACTTC. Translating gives CSARDVGVRGRETQYF.

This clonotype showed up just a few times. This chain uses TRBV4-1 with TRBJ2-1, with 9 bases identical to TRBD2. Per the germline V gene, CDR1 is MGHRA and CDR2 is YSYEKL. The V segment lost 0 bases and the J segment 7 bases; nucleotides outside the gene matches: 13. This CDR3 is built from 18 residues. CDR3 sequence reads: CASSQESPGWSGGNEQFF. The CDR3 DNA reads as TGCGCCAGCAGCCAAGAGTCCCCCGGATGGAGCGGGGGGAATGAGCAGTTCTTC.

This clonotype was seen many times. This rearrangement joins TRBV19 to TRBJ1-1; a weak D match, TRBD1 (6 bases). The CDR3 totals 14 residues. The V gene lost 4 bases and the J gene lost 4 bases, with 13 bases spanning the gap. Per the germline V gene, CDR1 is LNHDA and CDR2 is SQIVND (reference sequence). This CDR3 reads CASSTRGAGTEAFF. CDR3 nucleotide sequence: TGTGCCAGTAGTACCAGGGGTGCCGGCACTGAAGCTTTCTTT.

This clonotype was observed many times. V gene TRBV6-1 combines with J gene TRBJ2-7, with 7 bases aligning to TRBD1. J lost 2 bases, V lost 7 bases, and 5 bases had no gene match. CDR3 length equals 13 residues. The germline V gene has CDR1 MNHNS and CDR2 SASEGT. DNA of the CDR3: TGTGCCAGCACTCAACAGGGGCCCTACGAGCAGTACGTC. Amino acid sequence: CASTQQGPYEQYV.

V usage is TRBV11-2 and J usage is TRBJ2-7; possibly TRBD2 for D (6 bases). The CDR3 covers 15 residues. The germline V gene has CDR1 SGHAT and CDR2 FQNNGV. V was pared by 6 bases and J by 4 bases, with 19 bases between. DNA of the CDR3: TGTGCCAGCAGAGATGGGGGAGGACGCGGTTACGAGCAGTACTTC. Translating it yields CASRDGGGRGYEQYF.

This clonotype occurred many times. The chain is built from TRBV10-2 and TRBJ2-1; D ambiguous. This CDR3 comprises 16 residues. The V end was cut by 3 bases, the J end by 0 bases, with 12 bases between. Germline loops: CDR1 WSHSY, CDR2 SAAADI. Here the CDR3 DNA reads TGCGCCAGCAGTGATTTGGGCGGAAGCTCCTACAATGAGCAGTTCTTC. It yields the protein CASSDLGGSSYNEQFF.

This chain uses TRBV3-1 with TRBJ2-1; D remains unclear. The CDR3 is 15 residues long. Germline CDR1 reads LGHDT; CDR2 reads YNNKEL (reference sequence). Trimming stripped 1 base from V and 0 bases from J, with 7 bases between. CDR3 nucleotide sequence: TGTGCCAGCAGCCAAGTACAGACCTCCTACAATGAGCAGTTCTTC. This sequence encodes CASSQVQTSYNEQFF.

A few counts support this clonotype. The CDR3 reads CASSQEYSWNTEAFF. The DNA of the CDR3 is TGTGCCAGCAGCCAAGAATATAGCTGGAACACTGAAGCTTTCTTT. The chain links TRBV4-2 to TRBJ1-1; unclear D gene. Trimming stripped 0 bases from V and 1 base from J, with 9 bases between. This CDR3 region has 15 residues. Germline-derived CDR1 and CDR2 are LGHNA and YNFKEQ.

The CDR3 is CATTSKPQGTTGELFF. In DNA form, the CDR3 reads TGTGCCACGACCTCGAAGCCACAGGGAACCACCGGGGAGCTGTTTTTT. The chain is built from TRBV15 and TRBJ2-2; D is perhaps TRBD1 (6 bases). CDR3 length: 16 amino acids. The germline V and J ends were trimmed by 9 bases and 4 bases, with 21 bases remaining between them. The germline gives CDR1 LNHNV, CDR2 YYDKDF (reference sequence).

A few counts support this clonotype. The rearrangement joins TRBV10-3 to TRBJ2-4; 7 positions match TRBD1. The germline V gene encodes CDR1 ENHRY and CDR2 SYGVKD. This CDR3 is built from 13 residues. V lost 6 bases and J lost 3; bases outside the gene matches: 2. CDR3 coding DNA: TGTGCCATCAGCTGGGACAGCAAAAACATTCAGTACTTC. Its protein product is CAISWDSKNIQYF.

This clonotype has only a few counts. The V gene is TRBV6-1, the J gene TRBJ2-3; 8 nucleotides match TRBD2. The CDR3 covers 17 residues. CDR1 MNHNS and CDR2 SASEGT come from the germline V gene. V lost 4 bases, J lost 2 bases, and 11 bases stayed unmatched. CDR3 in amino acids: CASSARSSGHNTDTQYF. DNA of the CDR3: TGTGCCAGCAGTGCCCGGTCTAGCGGGCATAACACAGATACGCAGTATTTT.

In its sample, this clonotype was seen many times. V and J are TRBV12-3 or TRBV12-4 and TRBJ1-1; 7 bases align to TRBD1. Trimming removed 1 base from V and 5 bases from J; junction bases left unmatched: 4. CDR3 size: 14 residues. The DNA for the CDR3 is TGTGCCAGCAGTTTAGGCAGGGGGAGGACTGAAGCTTTCTTT. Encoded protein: CASSLGRGRTEAFF.

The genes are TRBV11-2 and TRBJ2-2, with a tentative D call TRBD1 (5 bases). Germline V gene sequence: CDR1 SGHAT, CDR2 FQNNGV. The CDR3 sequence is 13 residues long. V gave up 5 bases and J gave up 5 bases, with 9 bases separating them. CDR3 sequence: CASSGRQTGELFF. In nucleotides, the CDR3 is TGTGCCAGCAGCGGACGACAGACCGGGGAGCTGTTTTTT.

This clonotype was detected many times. CDR3 in amino acids: CASSQGPGSLDQPQHF. The CDR3 region has the DNA TGCGCCAGCAGCCAAGGACCGGGATCCCTTGATCAGCCCCAGCATTTT. The genes are TRBV4-1 and TRBJ1-5; D is undetermined. CDR1 MGHRA and CDR2 YSYEKL come from the germline V gene. The V end lost 1 base, the J end lost 5 bases, and 15 bases lay between the germline ends. The length of the CDR3 is 16 residues.

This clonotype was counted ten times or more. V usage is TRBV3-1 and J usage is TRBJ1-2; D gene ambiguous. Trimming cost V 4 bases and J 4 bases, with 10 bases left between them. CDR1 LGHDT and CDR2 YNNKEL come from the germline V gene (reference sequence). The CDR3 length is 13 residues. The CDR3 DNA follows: TGTGCCAGCAGCCCCGAAGGTTTCTATGGCTACACCTTC. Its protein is CASSPEGFYGYTF.

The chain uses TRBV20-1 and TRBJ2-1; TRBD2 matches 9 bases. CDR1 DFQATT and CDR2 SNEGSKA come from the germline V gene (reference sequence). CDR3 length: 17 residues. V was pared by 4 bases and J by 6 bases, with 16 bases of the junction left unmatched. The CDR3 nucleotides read TGCAGTGCTAAGCTAGGCGGGAGGGCCCCCTTTATCAATGAGCAGTTCTTC. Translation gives CSAKLGGRAPFINEQFF.

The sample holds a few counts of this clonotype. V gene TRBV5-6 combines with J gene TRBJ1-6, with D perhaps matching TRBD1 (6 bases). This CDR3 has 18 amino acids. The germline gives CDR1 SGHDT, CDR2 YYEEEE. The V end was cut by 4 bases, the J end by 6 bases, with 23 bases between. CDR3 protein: CASSPTHLTGLVNSPLHF. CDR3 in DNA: TGTGCCAGCAGCCCTACTCATTTGACAGGTCTAGTTAATTCACCCCTCCACTTT.

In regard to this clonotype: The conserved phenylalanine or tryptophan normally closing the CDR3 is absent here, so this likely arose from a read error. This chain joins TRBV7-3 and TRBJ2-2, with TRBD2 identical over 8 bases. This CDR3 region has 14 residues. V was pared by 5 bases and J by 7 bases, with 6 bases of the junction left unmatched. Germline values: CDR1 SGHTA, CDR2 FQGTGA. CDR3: CASSVATSGGELFI. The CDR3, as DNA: TGTGCCAGCAGCGTAGCTACTAGCGGCGGGGAGCTGTTTATT.

CDR3 in DNA: TGCAGTGCTAGTGGTTTTGGTGAGCCCGGGGTGGACACCATATATTTT. Encoded protein: CSASGFGEPGVDTIYF. The chain recombines TRBV20-1 with TRBJ1-3; D gene unclear. Trimming stripped 3 bases from V and 8 bases from J, with 23 bases between. CDR1 and CDR2 from the germline V gene are DFQATT and SNEGSKA (reference sequence). The CDR3 loop spans 16 amino acids.